The 24 T cell receptor beta chains given below trace back to one sample, sequenced in a study of shared clonotypes between healthy human individuals. Assay used: immunoSEQ multiplex PCR; TCRdb lists only in-frame clones, some missing. The sample yields about 680,000 clones, roughly 72% seen once. What was sequenced was memory CD4+ T cells sorted from blood. Described subset: CD45RA-negative fraction. Every receptor here comes from a woman in her thirties in good health.

The V gene is TRBV4-1, the J gene TRBJ2-7; the D gene is possibly TRBD1 (5 bases). Germline V gene sequence: CDR1 MGHRA, CDR2 YSYEKL. The germline V and J ends were trimmed by 3 bases and 4 bases, with 16 bases remaining between them. The CDR3 is 15 amino acids. CDR3 sequence (DNA): TGCGCCAGCAGCCAGGGGCCCCTGGGGAATTACGAGCAGTACTTC. Translation: CASSQGPLGNYEQYF.

CDR3 loop: CASTRGQGANNEQFF. CDR3 nucleotides: TGTGCCAGCACTCGAGGGCAGGGGGCGAACAATGAGCAGTTCTTC. This chain links TRBV6-5 with TRBJ2-1, with 8 bases fitting TRBD1. Trimming removed 7 bases from V and 5 bases from J; junction bases left unmatched: 10. CDR1 is MNHEY, CDR2 SVGAGI, per germline. The CDR3 runs to 15 residues.

The rearrangement links TRBV2 to TRBJ2-7; tentatively, D is TRBD2 (6 bases). The germline V gene has CDR1 SNHLY and CDR2 FYNNEI. The CDR3 contains 14 residues. Between the trimmed V and J ends, which lost 5 bases and 5 bases, there was a span of 16 bases. CDR3 region: CASSIRERGNEQYF. The CDR3 DNA sequence: TGTGCCAGCAGTATCCGGGAGAGGGGAAACGAGCAGTACTTC.

CDR3 DNA: TGTGCCAGCAGTTCCCAGCCGGGACAAACCCTCGAGCAGTACTTC. Amino acids: CASSSQPGQTLEQYF. V usage is TRBV27 and J usage is TRBJ2-7; tentative D call: TRBD1 (6 bases). Germline V gene lookup returns CDR1 MNHEY and CDR2 SMNVEV (reference sequence). The CDR3 runs 15 residues. The V and J ends lost 4 bases and 6 bases respectively, with 19 bases between them.

The chain couples TRBV11-3 to TRBJ2-3; 7 nucleotides align to TRBD1. This CDR3 has 14 amino acids. CDR1 is SGHNT, CDR2 YENEEA, per germline. V trimming: 3 bases; J trimming: 2 bases; junction bases outside the gene matches: 2. The DNA for the CDR3 is TGTGCCAGCAGCTTCGACAGGGACACAGATACGCAGTATTTT. Translation gives CASSFDRDTDTQYF. The full variable domain, completed using reference TRBV11-3 and TRBJ2-3, is EAGVVQSPRYKIIEKKQPVAFWCNPISGHNTLYWYLQNLGQGPELLIRYENEEAVDDSQLPKDRFSAERLKGVDSTLKIQPAELGDSAVYLCASSFDRDTDTQYFGPGTRLTVL.

The CDR3 region is CASTERGEELFF. CDR3 DNA: TGTGCCAGCACCGAACGGGGCGAGGAGCTGTTTTTT. The chain recombines TRBV2 with TRBJ2-2; D assignment may be TRBD1 or TRBD2 (5 bases each). CDR3 length: 12 residues. V lost 7 bases and J 10 bases, leaving 13 bases between the germline ends. The germline V gene encodes CDR1 SNHLY and CDR2 FYNNEI.

CDR3 coding DNA: TGTGCCAGTAGTATAGGGACAGCAAACTATGGCTACACCTTC. Its translation: CASSIGTANYGYTF. The rearrangement links TRBV19 to TRBJ1-2, with a weak D call TRBD1 (6 bases). The germline V gene encodes CDR1 LNHDA and CDR2 SQIVND (reference sequence). This CDR3 has 14 amino acids. The V end lost 1 base, the J end lost 2 bases, and 8 bases lay between the germline ends.

This clone turned up a few times. The CDR3 bases are TGTGCCAGCAGTGCACTAGCGGGAGCTTTAAATGAGCAGTTCTTC. Amino acids: CASSALAGALNEQFF. This chain connects TRBV6-4 to TRBJ2-1, with 11 bases matching TRBD2. V shed 4 bases, J shed 7 bases, and the junction held 6 bases outside the gene matches. Per germline, CDR1 MRHNA and CDR2 SNTAGT. This CDR3 contains 15 residues.

This chain connects TRBV27 to TRBJ2-5; TRBD1 matches 9 bases. This CDR3 contains 16 residues. Looked up from germline, CDR1 is MNHEY and CDR2 is SMNVEV (reference sequence). V lost 0 bases to trimming and J lost 13 bases; unmatched junction nucleotides: 15. The CDR3: CASSLSVWDRVPKMYF. For the CDR3, the DNA is TGTGCCAGCAGTTTATCGGTCTGGGACAGGGTGCCTAAGATGTACTTC.

The chain is built from TRBV11-2 and TRBJ1-1; no reliable D call. V lost 5 bases and J 6 bases, leaving 10 bases between the germline ends. Germline V CDR1 and CDR2: SGHAT, FQNNGV. The CDR3 extends over 12 amino acids. CDR3 region: CASSHGGSEAFF. In DNA form, the CDR3 reads TGTGCCAGCAGCCACGGCGGATCTGAAGCTTTCTTT.

The J gene is TRBJ2-5, the V gene TRBV5-1, with no clear D. The CDR3 sequence is 15 residues long. Deletions cut 4 bases from V and 5 bases from J, with 18 bases between. Germline CDR1 is SGHRS and CDR2 is YFSETQ. The CDR3 here is CASSRAPLNGETQYF. In nucleotides, the CDR3 is TGCGCCAGCAGCCGTGCACCTCTTAATGGGGAGACCCAGTACTTC.

The V call is TRBV5-5, the J call TRBJ2-7, with D possibly TRBD2 on 6 matching bases. CDR3 length equals 15 residues. Per the germline V gene, CDR1 is SGHKS and CDR2 is YYEKEE (reference sequence). Trimming took off 4 bases at V and 3 bases at J, with 17 bases between the two ends. Here the CDR3 DNA reads TGTGCCAGCAGCCTACTAGCCTCAGGATTCTACGAGCAGTACTTC. Amino acids: CASSLLASGFYEQYF.

The CDR3 protein is CASRLRMTGMNTGELFF. As DNA, the CDR3 is TGTGCCAGCAGGCTTAGGATGACAGGGATGAACACCGGGGAGCTGTTTTTT. The chain uses TRBV27 and TRBJ2-2; 7 bases line up with TRBD1. The CDR3 has 17 residues. Germline V gene sequence: CDR1 MNHEY, CDR2 SMNVEV (reference sequence). J lost 1 base, V lost 6 bases, and 11 bases had no gene match.

This chain uses TRBV5-1 with TRBJ2-3, with 8 bases identical to TRBD1. The CDR3 has 14 residues. Looked up from germline, CDR1 is SGHRS and CDR2 is YFSETQ. The junction had 8 bases not matched to a gene; V was cut back by 7 bases and J by 4 bases. The CDR3 DNA is TGCGCCAGCGCCCCGACAGGGGAGGCAGATACGCAGTATTTT. The encoded protein is CASAPTGEADTQYF.

On this clone itself: The sample contains more than one DNA sequence encoding this CDR3. The chain recombines TRBV2 with TRBJ2-5; D perhaps matches TRBD2 (6 bases). From germline, CDR1 is SNHLY and CDR2 FYNNEI. V shed 6 bases and J shed 3 bases, with 11 bases lying between them. CDR3 length equals 13 residues. CDR3 sequence: CASSRSGEETQYF. The CDR3 DNA reads as TGTGCCAGCAGCCGTAGCGGAGAAGAGACCCAGTACTTC.

There are a few counts of this clone. The gene calls are TRBV12-5 and TRBJ1-2; 8 bases line up with TRBD1. CDR3 length equals 14 residues. CDR1 is LGHNT, CDR2 FRNRAP, per germline. V shed 4 bases, J shed 3 bases, and the junction held 4 bases outside the gene matches. CDR3 residues: CASGSSGQDYGYTF. The DNA of the CDR3 is TGTGCTAGTGGTTCCTCGGGACAGGACTATGGCTACACCTTC.

This clone appeared a single time. The rearrangement joins TRBV25-1 to TRBJ2-5; tentatively, D is TRBD1 or TRBD2 (5 bases each). V was clipped by 0 bases and J by 11 bases, with 19 bases between them. CDR3 size: 15 residues. From germline, CDR1 is MGHDK and CDR2 SYGVNS. The CDR3, as DNA: TGTGCCAGCAGTGAATATTTGGCTAGCTTGGGGGAGCAGTACTTC. It is translated as CASSEYLASLGEQYF.

The gene calls are TRBV4-1 and TRBJ1-1, with D possibly matching TRBD1 (6 bases). Per the germline V gene, CDR1 is MGHRA and CDR2 is YSYEKL. V lost 3 bases to trimming and J lost 0 bases, with 14 bases between them. This CDR3 spans 16 amino acids. The CDR3 DNA reads as TGCGCCAGCAGCCAGGACCCCGGGACAATGAACACTGAAGCTTTCTTT. Its protein is CASSQDPGTMNTEAFF.

V is TRBV5-1 and J is TRBJ2-3; tentatively, D is TRBD1 (6 bases). Per germline, CDR1 SGHRS and CDR2 YFSETQ. V lost 0 bases, J lost 2 bases, and 13 bases lay in between. CDR3 size: 16 residues. The CDR3 is CASSLGGRTDTDTQYF. DNA of the CDR3: TGCGCCAGCAGCTTGGGGGGCCGGACAGACACAGATACGCAGTATTTT.

The chain uses TRBV27 and TRBJ2-1; D might be TRBD1 (5 bases). V gave up 5 bases and J gave up 10 bases, with 9 bases separating them. This CDR3 comprises 11 residues. The germline V gene encodes CDR1 MNHEY and CDR2 SMNVEV (reference sequence). DNA of the CDR3: TGTGCCAGCAGTCATCGACAGGAGCAGTTCTTC. This encodes CASSHRQEQFF.

The rearrangement uses TRBV28 and TRBJ2-2, with a tentative D call TRBD1 (5 bases). The CDR3 length is 16 residues. Trimming left V 6 bases short and J 5 bases short, with 19 bases between. Germline CDR1 reads MDHEN; CDR2 reads SYDVKM. CDR3 sequence reads: CASSLAKGIGTGELFF. The CDR3 bases are TGTGCCAGCAGCCTGGCGAAGGGGATTGGGACCGGGGAGCTGTTTTTT. The whole variable domain, remainder taken from reference TRBV28 and TRBJ2-2, is DVKVTQSSRYLVKRTGEKVFLECVQDMDHENMFWYRQDPGLGLRLIYFSYDVKMKEKGDIPEGYSVSREKKERFSLILESASTNQTSMYLCASSLAKGIGTGELFFGEGSRLTVL.

As regards this clone: This specimen includes other DNA sequences encoding the same CDR3. The rearrangement uses TRBV5-4 and TRBJ2-5; D gene unclear. Trimming pared 1 base from V and 5 bases from J, leaving 12 bases between. Germline CDR1 and CDR2: SGHNT and YYREEE (reference sequence). The CDR3 has 14 amino acids. DNA for the CDR3: TGTGCCAGCAGCTTGTATCGAGACGAGGAGACCCAGTACTTC. Its protein product is CASSLYRDEETQYF.

This chain uses TRBV4-1 with TRBJ2-2, with 8 bases aligning to TRBD2. V dropped 4 bases and J dropped 5; count of bases not matched to a gene: 6. CDR1 and CDR2 from the germline V gene are MGHRA and YSYEKL. The CDR3 loop spans 15 amino acids. CDR3 in amino acids: CASSPGTRWTGELFF. The CDR3 DNA reads TGCGCCAGCAGCCCCGGGACTAGGTGGACCGGGGAGCTGTTTTTT.

The V gene is TRBV6-5, the J gene TRBJ2-1; 10 bases align to TRBD2. J gave up 10 bases and V 6 bases, and 12 bases lay outside the gene matches. The CDR3 runs 15 residues. Germline CDR1 and CDR2: MNHEY and SVGAGI. The CDR3 reads CASRTTSGFIGEQFF. The CDR3 DNA reads as TGTGCCAGCAGAACGACTAGCGGGTTTATTGGGGAGCAGTTCTTC.